These T cell receptor beta chains were read from a single sample in a study of control samples from healthy donors and cancer patients. This table comes from immunoSEQ multiplex PCR, and its TCRdb copy is limited to in-frame clones, with some not included. The repertoire holds some 130,000 clones, around 92% seen once, with less than 2.5% in the top ten. Sequences were obtained from blood. The origin of the receptors is a woman aged 50 to 60 in good health. Each CDR3 is given with its conserved first and last residue. The order of the fields is CDR3 length, V gene, J gene, clone size, CDR3 protein. Rows may omit the clone size; those that give it use once, few, many or a size class.

CDR3 length: 13; V gene: TRBV6-6; J gene: TRBJ1-2; clone size: NA; CDR3 protein: CASRDYRAGGYTF
CDR3 length: 14; V gene: TRBV7-2; J gene: TRBJ2-1; clone size: NA; CDR3 protein: CASSLGTVYNEQFF
CDR3 length: 16; V gene: TRBV28; J gene: TRBJ2-5; clone size: NA; CDR3 protein: CASSFRGGRALETQYF
CDR3 length: 16; V gene: TRBV6-1; J gene: TRBJ1-5; clone size: few; CDR3 protein: CASSERQGAKNQPQHF
CDR3 length: 13; V gene: TRBV5-1; J gene: TRBJ2-2; clone size: NA; CDR3 protein: CASSLQGAGELFF
CDR3 length: 15; V gene: TRBV21-1; J gene: TRBJ2-7; clone size: NA; CDR3 protein: CASSKLAGGPYEQYF
CDR3 length: 12; V gene: TRBV30; J gene: TRBJ1-1; clone size: NA; CDR3 protein: CAWSPTRTGAFF
CDR3 length: 14; V gene: TRBV15; J gene: TRBJ1-1; clone size: NA; CDR3 protein: CATSRDGRNTEAFF
CDR3 length: 17; V gene: TRBV19; J gene: TRBJ2-1; clone size: NA; CDR3 protein: CASSGNPLAGVYNEQFF
CDR3 length: 16; V gene: TRBV11-2; J gene: TRBJ2-7; clone size: NA; CDR3 protein: CASSLDRGWDPYEQYF
CDR3 length: 16; V gene: TRBV2; J gene: TRBJ2-2; clone size: NA; CDR3 protein: CASSVGLAGTFGELFF
CDR3 length: 15; V gene: TRBV7-6; J gene: TRBJ1-1; clone size: NA; CDR3 protein: CASSLGAPSQTEAFF
CDR3 length: 13; V gene: TRBV5-1; J gene: TRBJ2-2; clone size: NA; CDR3 protein: CASSSQGPGELFF
CDR3 length: 16; V gene: TRBV2; J gene: TRBJ1-3; clone size: NA; CDR3 protein: CASSERQGIPGNTIYF
CDR3 length: 13; V gene: TRBV19; J gene: TRBJ2-2; clone size: NA; CDR3 protein: CAIRQGFIGELFF
CDR3 length: 16; V gene: TRBV5-4; J gene: TRBJ2-2; clone size: NA; CDR3 protein: CASSRGGTGWPGELFF
CDR3 length: 14; V gene: TRBV11-2; J gene: TRBJ2-2; clone size: NA; CDR3 protein: CASRRGAATGELFF
CDR3 length: 11; V gene: TRBV14; J gene: TRBJ1-2; clone size: NA; CDR3 protein: CASSQGRTGPF
CDR3 length: 12; V gene: TRBV10-1; J gene: TRBJ2-7; clone size: NA; CDR3 protein: CASSRGNYEQYF
CDR3 length: 17; V gene: TRBV15; J gene: TRBJ2-5; clone size: NA; CDR3 protein: CATSRENSFTFQETQYF
CDR3 length: 14; V gene: TRBV18; J gene: TRBJ2-3; clone size: NA; CDR3 protein: CASSDRGGTDTQYF
CDR3 length: 16; V gene: TRBV19; J gene: TRBJ1-2; clone size: once; CDR3 protein: CASSGWTGGFQSRYTF
CDR3 length: 15; V gene: TRBV3-1/TRBV3-2; J gene: TRBJ2-1; clone size: once; CDR3 protein: CASSQVTGSYNEQFF
CDR3 length: 15; V gene: TRBV19; J gene: TRBJ1-5; clone size: NA; CDR3 protein: CASKIAGISNQPQHF
CDR3 length: 14; V gene: TRBV18; J gene: TRBJ1-1; clone size: NA; CDR3 protein: CASSLDFLNTEAFF
CDR3 length: 18; V gene: TRBV11-2; J gene: TRBJ2-7; clone size: NA; CDR3 protein: CASSLSVASQGGGYEQYF
CDR3 length: 15; V gene: TRBV6-1; J gene: TRBJ2-5; clone size: NA; CDR3 protein: CASSDFGGAAETQYF
CDR3 length: 14; V gene: TRBV5-4; J gene: TRBJ2-2; clone size: NA; CDR3 protein: CASRVWGSTGELFF
CDR3 length: 13; V gene: TRBV6-5; J gene: TRBJ1-1; clone size: once; CDR3 protein: CASSSGTQRGAFF
CDR3 length: 14; V gene: TRBV5-1; J gene: TRBJ1-2; clone size: NA; CDR3 protein: CASSPGQGTYGYTF
CDR3 length: 17; V gene: TRBV5-1; J gene: TRBJ2-1; clone size: NA; CDR3 protein: CASSSALTSGGVSEQFF
CDR3 length: 13; V gene: TRBV25-1; J gene: TRBJ1-2; clone size: NA; CDR3 protein: CASSEFPAYGYTF
CDR3 length: 16; V gene: TRBV3-1/TRBV3-2; J gene: TRBJ2-5; clone size: NA; CDR3 protein: CASSQEVRLDQETQYF
CDR3 length: 12; V gene: TRBV19; J gene: TRBJ1-2; clone size: few; CDR3 protein: CASSISVYGYTF
CDR3 length: 14; V gene: TRBV10-2; J gene: TRBJ1-1; clone size: NA; CDR3 protein: CATNDDSLDTEAFF
CDR3 length: 10; V gene: TRBV5-8; J gene: TRBJ1-1; clone size: NA; CDR3 protein: CASSRMGAFF